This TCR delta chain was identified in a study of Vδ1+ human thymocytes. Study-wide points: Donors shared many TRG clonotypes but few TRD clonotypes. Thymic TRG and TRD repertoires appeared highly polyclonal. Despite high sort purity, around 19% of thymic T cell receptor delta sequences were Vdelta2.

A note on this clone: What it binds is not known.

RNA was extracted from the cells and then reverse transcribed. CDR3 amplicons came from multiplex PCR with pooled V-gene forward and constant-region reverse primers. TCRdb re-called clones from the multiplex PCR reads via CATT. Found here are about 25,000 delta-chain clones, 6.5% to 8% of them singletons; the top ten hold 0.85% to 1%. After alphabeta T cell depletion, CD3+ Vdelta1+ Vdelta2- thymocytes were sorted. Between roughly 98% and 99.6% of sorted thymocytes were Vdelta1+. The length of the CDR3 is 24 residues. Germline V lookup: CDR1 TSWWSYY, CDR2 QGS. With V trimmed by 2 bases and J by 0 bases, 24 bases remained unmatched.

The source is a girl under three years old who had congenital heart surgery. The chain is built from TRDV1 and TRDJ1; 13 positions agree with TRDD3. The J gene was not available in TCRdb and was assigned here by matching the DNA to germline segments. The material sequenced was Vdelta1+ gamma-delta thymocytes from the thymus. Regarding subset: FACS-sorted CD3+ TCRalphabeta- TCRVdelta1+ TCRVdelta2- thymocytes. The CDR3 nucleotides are TGTGCTCTTGGGGAAACTCCCCCTCGTCCGTACTGGGGGATACGCGGAAAGTACACCGATAAACTCATCTTT. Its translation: CALGETPPRPYWGIRGKYTDKLIF.